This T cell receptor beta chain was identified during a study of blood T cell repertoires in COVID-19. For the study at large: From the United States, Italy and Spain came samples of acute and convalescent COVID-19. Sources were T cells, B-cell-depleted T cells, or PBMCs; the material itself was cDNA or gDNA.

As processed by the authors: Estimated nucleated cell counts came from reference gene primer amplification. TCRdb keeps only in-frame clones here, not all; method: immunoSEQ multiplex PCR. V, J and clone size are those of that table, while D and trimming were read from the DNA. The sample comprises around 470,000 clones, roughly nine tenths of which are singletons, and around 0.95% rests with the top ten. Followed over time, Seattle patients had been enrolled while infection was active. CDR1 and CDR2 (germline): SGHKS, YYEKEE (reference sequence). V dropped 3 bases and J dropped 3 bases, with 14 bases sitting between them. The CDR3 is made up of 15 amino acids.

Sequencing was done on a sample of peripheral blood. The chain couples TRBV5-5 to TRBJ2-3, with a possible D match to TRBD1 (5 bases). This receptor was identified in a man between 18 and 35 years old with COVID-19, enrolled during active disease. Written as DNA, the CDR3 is TGTGCCAGCAGCTCCAGGGCCAGTATTACAGATACGCAGTATTTT. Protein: CASSSRASITDTQYF.